This T cell receptor beta chain was found in a study of blood T cells in healthy people across ages. Study outcomes and limitations: Diversity was higher, and naive CD4+ cells more numerous, in long-lived donors than in aged donors.

This clonotype turned up a few times. Its specificity is unknown. Next came a second PCR, run for about 7 to 12 cycles, which used a sample-barcoded 5' primer along with a J-beta primer mix. TCRdb re-called the 5' RACE reads with MiXCR, one entry per CDR3 protein. The sample comprises roughly 1,700,000 distinct CDR3 sequences, roughly 27% of which are singletons, and more than 6% rests with the top ten. CDR3 length: 14 amino acids. Trimming pared 5 bases from V and 3 bases from J, leaving 14 bases between. The chain carries TRBV12-3 or TRBV12-4 and TRBJ2-7; D assignment may be TRBD1 or TRBD2 (5 bases each). The sequence was collected from a woman aged 25 to 39 in good health. The sequenced material came from blood. CDR3 DNA sequence: TGTGCCAGCAGTAGGGGAGCGTTCTTCTACGAGCAGTACTTC. Translating gives CASSRGAFFYEQYF.